This T cell receptor beta chain appears in the sequencing data of a study of T-cell memory formation after mild COVID-19. On the study more broadly: TCR clusters were mostly donor specific.

TCRdb recomputed calls from the 5' RACE reads with MiXCR, one row per CDR3 protein. This sample has fewer than 450,000 distinct CDR3 sequences; 20% to 25% occur once, and the top ten carry about an eighth. V lost 2 bases, J lost 1 base, and 3 bases lay in between. The CDR3 runs 12 residues. The germline V gene encodes CDR1 ENHRY and CDR2 SYGVKD. Findings and caveats of the study: Cross-reactive memory appears to have joined, as suggested by some responding clones showing up in pre-infection memory. Those CD4+ clones that contracted were mainly in CM and EM (CD8+ ones in EMRA).

A note on this clonotype: The antigen remains unidentified.

The J gene is TRBJ2-7, the V gene TRBV10-3; no clear D gene. Sequences were obtained from PBMCs or a T cell subset sorted from them (not recorded which). The sequence was collected from an adult woman who had mild COVID-19 (a few samples of this study predate the infection). Cell type and time point are not known. This chain's CDR3 is CAISEGSYEQYF. CDR3 DNA sequence: TGTGCCATCAGTGAGGGGTCCTACGAGCAGTACTTC.